What follows is one T cell receptor (beta chain) and its context. This sample stems from a study of patients and donors after allogeneic stem cell transplantation. Germline CDR1 KGHSH, CDR2 LQKENI. V was clipped by 5 bases and J by 4 bases, with 10 bases between them. The CDR3 extends over 13 amino acids. TCRdb ran MiXCR on the RT-PCR reads and lists one entry per CDR3 protein. The sample yields roughly 960,000 distinct CDR3 sequences, roughly 18% seen once. Sequencing was done on a sample of blood, either unsorted or a sorted T cell fraction (not recorded which). The V gene is TRBV18, the J gene TRBJ2-3; a possible D gene is TRBD1 (6 bases). The receptor's source is a human donor who was either an allogeneic HSCT recipient or a stem cell or donor lymphocyte infusion donor (not recorded which). It is not recorded whose cells these are; they may come from a transplant donor. The CDR3 sequence is CASSMGAADTQYF. As DNA, the CDR3 is TGTGCCAGCTCAATGGGGGCGGCAGATACGCAGTATTTT.